One T cell receptor beta chain is described in this entry. Its antigen is unknown. No quality values exist for individual bases; no much larger clone is one base distant. The time point label, read with the paper, signifies: 24 weeks on oral tofacitinib. The label giving this sample's treatment or condition can be read as: oral pan-JAK inhibitor, 5-10 mg twice daily. Lesional scalp punch biopsies and peripheral blood were collected from alopecia areata patients. After PBMCs were isolated by density centrifugation and stained for CD3, CD4 and CD8, a FACSAria was used to sort CD4+ and CD8+ T cells. The data were obtained in a study of CD8+ T cells in alopecia areata (dated by TCRdb to about 2018). For context, the study as a whole: The treated patients took part in an open-label pilot trial in which moderate-to-severe alopecia areata was treated with oral tofacitinib at 5 to 10 mg twice daily. In both human patients and the C3H/HeJ mouse model, the study applied high-throughput TCRbeta sequencing to look at T cell clonal expansion in alopecia areata. RNA was obtained with the PAXgene miRNA kit for fixed scalp, the miRNeasy kit for PBMCs, and the RNeasy kit for mouse skin. TCRbeta CDR3 regions were amplified by immunoSEQ multiplex PCR with 35 Vbeta forward and 13 Jbeta reverse primers. Clonality in the scalp was compared among normal scalp (n=4), patchy alopecia areata scalp (n=8), and alopecia totalis/universalis scalp (n=8). Tofacitinib was administered for 6 to 18 months, and 6 months of follow-up off drug were then conducted to assess delayed response and recurrence. Human TCRbeta sequencing covered scalp tissue and sorted CD4+ and CD8+ peripheral blood T cells from patchy and totalis/universalis alopecia areata patients and healthy controls. Patients on tofacitinib were biopsied at baseline and after 4 and 24 weeks of treatment, and several of the patients also had a later scalp biopsy. For the treated patients, the SALT score, which quantifies what percentage of scalp surface area is affected, served as the measure of disease severity. Paper-wide results and their limitations: Resident alphabeta T cells in normal human skin are also sequenced, complicating scalp TCR repertoire analysis, unlike mouse skin dominated by gammadelta T cells. With tofacitinib, both scalp clonality and the number of expanded CD8+ clones among the top 100 scalp clones went down significantly. TCR sequences shared between patients were less clear than in mice, possibly partly because of HLA diversity in the patient population. Many expanded lesional clones persisted in scalp and blood during tofacitinib treatment, which may partly explain relapse after stopping treatment. Because the treated cohort was small and had just a single nonresponder, larger studies are needed to establish links between baseline CD8+ expansion and response. Higher clonality and more expanded CD8+ clones were observed in lesional scalp than in normal scalp, particularly in alopecia totalis/universalis, a finding suggestive of antigenic drive.

Library creation used the immunoSEQ multiplex PCR assay. RNA was extracted from all samples and reverse transcribed into cDNA as template for TCR sequencing. SuperScript III was used to make first-strand cDNA, primed with a 2:1 mix of oligo-dT and random hexamers. A synthetic immune receptor repertoire was used to gauge amplification bias, and whatever bias remained was removed computationally. Per the original workflow: Raw reads were preprocessed to remove errors, and CDR3 was defined by IMGT conventions from the conserved cysteine to phenylalanine. Clonality was computed as 1 minus the Shannon entropy, with the entropy normalized by log2 of the number of productive unique TCRs. Scalp TCRbeta sequences were cross-referenced with sorted blood CD4 and CD8 repertoires so that the CD4 or CD8 identity of scalp clones could be inferred. Drawn from immuneACCESS, this table holds only the in-frame rearrangements with V and J called that TCRdb kept. Clones are partly lost; checked studies trace under half to an unresolved V gene and leave the rest unexplained. Clone size and the V and J calls come from that table; the DNA yielded D and trimming. The table for this sample lists fewer than 350,000 clones; more than 45% of them were counted only once. Approximately 1.7% of the sample comes from the top ten.

This clonotype was obtained from a human donor with alopecia areata. The specimen was CD4+ T cells sorted from blood, collected at week 24, from a patient treated with tofacitinib.

The DNA sequence follows: TGCGCCAGCAGCCAACCGACTAGATCTGACGAGCAGTACTTC. Translated, this gives CASSQPTRSDEQYF. The chain is encoded by TRBV4-1 joined to TRBJ2-7; the D gene is perhaps TRBD2, from 6 matching bases. Trimming removed 2 bases from V and 5 bases from J, leaving 13 bases between the germline ends. Reading the germline V gene gives CDR1 MGHRA and CDR2 YSYEKL. From its cysteine to its phenylalanine, the CDR3 spans 14 amino acids. The entry retains the CDR3 DNA only, 42 bases that are in frame from base 1.